A selection of T cell receptor beta chains follows, all from one sample in a study of T cell responses to AZD1222 COVID-19 vaccine. Assay used: immunoSEQ multiplex PCR; TCRdb lists only in-frame clones, some missing. Of over 120,000 clones in the sample, around 90% were seen once. This material consisted of peripheral blood, taken 28 days after the second dose of the MenACWY control vaccine. These receptor sequences come from an adult who received the MenACWY meningococcal vaccine as a control. Each CDR3 is given with its conserved first and last residue. The D gene is left open where the match is weak. Rows may omit the clone size; those that give it use once, few, many or a size class.

d_call: NA
v_call: TRBV28
clone_size: once
j_call: TRBJ1-5
cdr3_nt: TGTGCCAGCACCTCGGGCAATCAGCCCCAGCATTTT
cdr3_aa: CASTSGNQPQHF

d_call: TRBD2
v_call: TRBV6-2/TRBV6-3
clone_size: NA
j_call: TRBJ2-5
cdr3_nt: TGTGCCAGCAGTTCACTCCGGGGACTAGGACAAGAGACCCAGTACTTC
cdr3_aa: CASSSLRGLGQETQYF

d_call: NA
v_call: TRBV5-1
clone_size: NA
j_call: TRBJ2-7
cdr3_nt: TGCGCCAGCAGCTTACATAGCGGCGGCTCCTACGAGCAGTACTTC
cdr3_aa: CASSLHSGGSYEQYF

d_call: NA
v_call: TRBV30
clone_size: NA
j_call: TRBJ1-1
cdr3_nt: TGTGCCTGGAGTGCCACCCAGAACACTGAAGCTTTCTTT
cdr3_aa: CAWSATQNTEAFF

d_call: NA
v_call: TRBV10-2
clone_size: once
j_call: TRBJ1-1
cdr3_nt: TGCGCCAGCACCCCGGGAGGGCCAAACACTGAAGCTTTCTTT
cdr3_aa: CASTPGGPNTEAFF

d_call: NA
v_call: TRBV30
clone_size: NA
j_call: TRBJ1-3
cdr3_nt: TGTGCCTGGAGTTCCGGGTTGAGAGGAAACACCATATATTTT
cdr3_aa: CAWSSGLRGNTIYF

d_call: NA
v_call: TRBV27
clone_size: NA
j_call: TRBJ2-1
cdr3_nt: TGTGCCAGCAGTTCGCCCAGACTAGAATCGCGCAATGAGCAGTTCTTC
cdr3_aa: CASSSPRLESRNEQFF

d_call: TRBD1
v_call: TRBV10-3
clone_size: NA
j_call: TRBJ2-5
cdr3_nt: TGTGCCATCCACCGGGACAGACAAGAGACCCAGTACTTC
cdr3_aa: CAIHRDRQETQYF

d_call: NA
v_call: TRBV19
clone_size: NA
j_call: TRBJ2-1
cdr3_nt: TGTGCCAGTAGTGAATACGGGAGAAGCTCCTACAATGAGCAGTTCTTC
cdr3_aa: CASSEYGRSSYNEQFF

d_call: NA
v_call: TRBV19
clone_size: NA
j_call: TRBJ1-4
cdr3_nt: TGTGCCACCGGACGGCGTCGGTCTAATGAAAAACTGTTTTTT
cdr3_aa: CATGRRRSNEKLFF

d_call: NA
v_call: TRBV28
clone_size: NA
j_call: TRBJ2-5
cdr3_nt: TGTGCCAGCAGTTTAGGACCCAGGGAGACCCAGTACTTC
cdr3_aa: CASSLGPRETQYF

d_call: NA
v_call: TRBV3-1/TRBV3-2
clone_size: NA
j_call: TRBJ1-5
cdr3_nt: TGTGCCAGCAGCCAACCGGGGGGCAATCAGCCCCAGCATTTT
cdr3_aa: CASSQPGGNQPQHF

d_call: NA
v_call: TRBV5-1
clone_size: NA
j_call: TRBJ2-3
cdr3_nt: TGCGCCAGCAGCATTAGCACAGATACGCAGTATTTT
cdr3_aa: CASSISTDTQYF

d_call: NA
v_call: TRBV18
clone_size: NA
j_call: TRBJ1-1
cdr3_nt: TGTGCCAGCTCACCTTGGCGGGGGCCCACTGAAGCTTTCTTT
cdr3_aa: CASSPWRGPTEAFF

d_call: TRBD2
v_call: TRBV7-9
clone_size: NA
j_call: TRBJ2-7
cdr3_nt: TGTGCCAGCAGCTTAGCAAGAGCGGGAGTATACGAGCAGTACTTC
cdr3_aa: CASSLARAGVYEQYF

d_call: TRBD1
v_call: TRBV7-2
clone_size: NA
j_call: TRBJ1-2
cdr3_nt: TGTGCCAGCAGCTTAAACAGGGGCGGGAGCTATGGCTACACCTTC
cdr3_aa: CASSLNRGGSYGYTF

d_call: NA
v_call: TRBV19
clone_size: NA
j_call: TRBJ1-6
cdr3_nt: TGTGCCAGTACGCCCCAGGGCGGTTCACCCCTCCACTTT
cdr3_aa: CASTPQGGSPLHF

d_call: NA
v_call: TRBV2
clone_size: NA
j_call: TRBJ1-2
cdr3_nt: TGTGCCAGCAGAGCCCGACAGAATCCAAACTATGGCTACACCTTC
cdr3_aa: CASRARQNPNYGYTF

d_call: TRBD1
v_call: TRBV28
clone_size: NA
j_call: TRBJ1-5
cdr3_nt: TGTGCCAGCACCCTAGACAGGGAATATCAGCCCCAGCATTTT
cdr3_aa: CASTLDREYQPQHF

d_call: TRBD2
v_call: TRBV3-1/TRBV3-2
clone_size: NA
j_call: TRBJ2-7
cdr3_nt: TGTGCCAGCAGCCAGTCACGGGGGGGCTTCTACGAGCAGTACTTC
cdr3_aa: CASSQSRGGFYEQYF

d_call: TRBD1
v_call: TRBV5-1
clone_size: NA
j_call: TRBJ2-7
cdr3_nt: TGCGCCAGCAGCTTAGTCTATCTAGGGGGCTCAGGGTCCTACGAGCAGTACTTC
cdr3_aa: CASSLVYLGGSGSYEQYF

d_call: TRBD1
v_call: TRBV3-1/TRBV3-2
clone_size: NA
j_call: TRBJ2-5
cdr3_nt: TGTGCCAGCAGCCGCAGGGACAGGGGCGAGACCCAGTACTTC
cdr3_aa: CASSRRDRGETQYF

d_call: TRBD2
v_call: TRBV2
clone_size: NA
j_call: TRBJ2-7
cdr3_nt: TGTGCCAGCAGATCTAGCGGGCGAAGGAACGAGCAGTACTTC
cdr3_aa: CASRSSGRRNEQYF

d_call: NA
v_call: TRBV24-1
clone_size: NA
j_call: TRBJ2-7
cdr3_nt: TGTGCCACCAGTGATCCCCCGGGGTCCGAGCAGTACTTC
cdr3_aa: CATSDPPGSEQYF

d_call: NA
v_call: TRBV30
clone_size: once
j_call: TRBJ1-2
cdr3_nt: TGTGCCTGGGCGAGCAGAGCGGACTACACCTTC
cdr3_aa: CAWASRADYTF

d_call: NA
v_call: TRBV7-2
clone_size: NA
j_call: TRBJ1-2
cdr3_nt: TGTGCCAGCAGCTTACCACCCACCTATGGCTACACCTTC
cdr3_aa: CASSLPPTYGYTF

d_call: NA
v_call: TRBV6-7
clone_size: NA
j_call: TRBJ1-2
cdr3_nt: TGTGCCAGCAGTGACACTAACTATGGCTACACCTTC
cdr3_aa: CASSDTNYGYTF

d_call: NA
v_call: TRBV6-2/TRBV6-3
clone_size: NA
j_call: TRBJ1-2
cdr3_nt: TGTGCCAGCAGTTCCAACAGGGTTGGAGCTAACTATGGCTACACCTTC
cdr3_aa: CASSSNRVGANYGYTF

d_call: TRBD1
v_call: TRBV13
clone_size: NA
j_call: TRBJ2-7
cdr3_nt: TGTGCCAGCAGCTCATTAAACAGGGGTGGACCCTACGAGCAGTACTTC
cdr3_aa: CASSSLNRGGPYEQYF

d_call: NA
v_call: TRBV4-1
clone_size: NA
j_call: TRBJ1-2
cdr3_nt: TGCGCCAGCAGCCAAGATCTAGTCCCCTATGGCTACACCTTC
cdr3_aa: CASSQDLVPYGYTF

d_call: NA
v_call: TRBV11-3
clone_size: NA
j_call: TRBJ2-2
cdr3_nt: TGTGCCAGCAGCTACCGGACAGCGAACACCGGGGAGCTGTTTTTT
cdr3_aa: CASSYRTANTGELFF

d_call: NA
v_call: TRBV13
clone_size: NA
j_call: TRBJ1-1
cdr3_nt: TGTGCCAGCAGCTTCTACAGCCTGGGGAACACTGAAGCTTTCTTT
cdr3_aa: CASSFYSLGNTEAFF

d_call: NA
v_call: TRBV5-1
clone_size: NA
j_call: TRBJ1-1
cdr3_nt: TGCGCCAGCAGCCCCAGGGCGGGTATAGAAGCTTTCTTT
cdr3_aa: CASSPRAGIEAFF

d_call: NA
v_call: TRBV7-3
clone_size: NA
j_call: TRBJ2-3
cdr3_nt: TGTGCCAGCACCGCGACGGCGGGGTGGGAAGATACGCAGTATTTT
cdr3_aa: CASTATAGWEDTQYF

d_call: NA
v_call: TRBV5-1
clone_size: NA
j_call: TRBJ1-1
cdr3_nt: TGCGCCAGCAGCTGGGGGGTCGGCGGTGAAGCTTTCTTT
cdr3_aa: CASSWGVGGEAFF

d_call: NA
v_call: TRBV3-1/TRBV3-2
clone_size: once
j_call: TRBJ1-1
cdr3_nt: TGTGCCAGCACCAGGCGGTCGGTGAGGGTGAACACTGAAGCTTTCTTT
cdr3_aa: CASTRRSVRVNTEAFF

d_call: NA
v_call: TRBV7-2
clone_size: NA
j_call: TRBJ1-2
cdr3_nt: TGTGCCAGCACTCCGGACGGTAACTATGGCTACACCTTC
cdr3_aa: CASTPDGNYGYTF

d_call: TRBD1
v_call: TRBV5-1
clone_size: NA
j_call: TRBJ2-5
cdr3_nt: TGCGCCAGCAGCTTGGGGGACAGGGTAGAGACCCAGTACTTC
cdr3_aa: CASSLGDRVETQYF

d_call: NA
v_call: TRBV7-9
clone_size: NA
j_call: TRBJ1-6
cdr3_nt: TGTGCCAGCAGCCTGATGGACGGGAATAATTCACCCCTCCACTTT
cdr3_aa: CASSLMDGNNSPLHF

d_call: NA
v_call: TRBV20-1
clone_size: NA
j_call: TRBJ1-1
cdr3_nt: TGCAGTGCTAGTGAGCAGGGGAAGAACACTGAAGCTTTCTTT
cdr3_aa: CSASEQGKNTEAFF

d_call: NA
v_call: TRBV7-3
clone_size: NA
j_call: TRBJ2-3
cdr3_nt: TGTGCCAGCAGTATCATGAGGGGGACAGATACGCAGTATTTT
cdr3_aa: CASSIMRGTDTQYF